This T cell receptor beta chain was identified in a study of cytomegalovirus exposure and HLA in healthy donors. Looking at the study overall: HLA-typed donors were the source of about 81 million unique TCRs held in an early data release. Study-wide findings and caveats: Cytomegalovirus association was listed for about 180 TCR beta chains. Evidence from a later analysis indicated that most CMV-associated TCR beta chains looked HLA-restricted.

CDR1 is SNHLY and CDR2 is FYNNEI in the germline V gene. The CDR3 has 10 amino acids. Deletions cut 8 bases from V and 7 bases from J, with 8 bases between. Vbeta (60) and Jbeta (13) primers were used in the PCR. Sequencing used immunoSEQ multiplex PCR; TCRdb keeps in-frame clones, though not all of them. The data show tens of thousands of clones, 65% to 80% seen once. About this clone itself: Antigen: not known.

This chain joins TRBV2 and TRBJ1-2; no clear D. Input material: PBMCs. This sequence was found in a man aged 25 to 40 in good health and CMV-seropositive. CDR3 residues: CASRRVGYTF. As DNA, the CDR3 is TGTGCCAGCCGACGGGTTGGCTACACCTTC. The full variable domain, completed using reference TRBV2 and TRBJ1-2, is EPEVTQTPSHQVTQMGQEVILRCVPISNHLYFYWYRQILGQKVEFLVSFYNNEISEKSEIFDDQFSVERPDGSNFTLKIRSTKLEDSAMYFCASRRVGYTFGSGTRLTVV.